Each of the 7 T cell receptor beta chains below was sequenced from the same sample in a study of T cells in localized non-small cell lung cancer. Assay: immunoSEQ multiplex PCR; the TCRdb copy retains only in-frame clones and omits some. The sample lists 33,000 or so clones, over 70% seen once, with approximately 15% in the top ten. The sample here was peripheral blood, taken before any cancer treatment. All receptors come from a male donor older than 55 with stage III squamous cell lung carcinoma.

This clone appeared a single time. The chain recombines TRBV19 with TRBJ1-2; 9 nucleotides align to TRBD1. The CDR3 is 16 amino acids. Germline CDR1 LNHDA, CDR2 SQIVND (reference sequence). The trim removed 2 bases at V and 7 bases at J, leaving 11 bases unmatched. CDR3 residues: CASSIRGLDRGSGYTF. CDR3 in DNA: TGTGCCAGTAGTATACGAGGTCTGGACAGGGGTAGTGGCTACACCTTC.

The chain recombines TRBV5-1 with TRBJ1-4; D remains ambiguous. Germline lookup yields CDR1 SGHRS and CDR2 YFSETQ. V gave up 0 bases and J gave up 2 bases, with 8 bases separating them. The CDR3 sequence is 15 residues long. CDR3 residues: CASSLAGQTNEKLFF. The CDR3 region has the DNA TGCGCCAGCAGCTTGGCCGGGCAGACTAATGAAAAACTGTTTTTT.

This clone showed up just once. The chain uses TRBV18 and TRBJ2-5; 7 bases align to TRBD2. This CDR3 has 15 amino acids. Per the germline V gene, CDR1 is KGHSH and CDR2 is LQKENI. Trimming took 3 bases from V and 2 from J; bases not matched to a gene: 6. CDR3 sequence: CASSPRGGSQETQYF. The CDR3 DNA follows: TGTGCCAGCTCACCCCGCGGGGGATCTCAAGAGACCCAGTACTTC.

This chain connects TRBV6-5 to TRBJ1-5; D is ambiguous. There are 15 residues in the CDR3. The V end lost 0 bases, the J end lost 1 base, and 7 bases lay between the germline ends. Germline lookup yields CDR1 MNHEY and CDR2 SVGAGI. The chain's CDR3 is CASSYSGGSNQPQHF. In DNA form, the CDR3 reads TGTGCCAGCAGTTACTCGGGTGGGAGCAATCAGCCCCAGCATTTT.

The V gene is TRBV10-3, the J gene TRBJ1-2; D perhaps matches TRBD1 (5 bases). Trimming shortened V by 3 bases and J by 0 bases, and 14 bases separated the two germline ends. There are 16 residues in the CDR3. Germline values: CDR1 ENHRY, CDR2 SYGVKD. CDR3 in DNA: TGTGCCATCAGTGAAGCTGGACAAGCTACTAACTATGGCTACACCTTC. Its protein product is CAISEAGQATNYGYTF.

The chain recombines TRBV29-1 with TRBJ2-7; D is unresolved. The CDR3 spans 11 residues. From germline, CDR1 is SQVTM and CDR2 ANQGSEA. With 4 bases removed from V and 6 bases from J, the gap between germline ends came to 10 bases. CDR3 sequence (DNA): TGCAGCGTTGTTAACGCTCGCGAGCAGTACTTC. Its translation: CSVVNAREQYF.

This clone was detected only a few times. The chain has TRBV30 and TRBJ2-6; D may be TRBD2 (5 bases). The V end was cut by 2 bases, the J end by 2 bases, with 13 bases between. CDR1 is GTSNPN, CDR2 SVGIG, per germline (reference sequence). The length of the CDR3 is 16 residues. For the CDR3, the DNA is TGTGCCTGGAGTCTCGGGATCGGCACTGGGGCCAACGTCCTGACTTTC. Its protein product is CAWSLGIGTGANVLTF.